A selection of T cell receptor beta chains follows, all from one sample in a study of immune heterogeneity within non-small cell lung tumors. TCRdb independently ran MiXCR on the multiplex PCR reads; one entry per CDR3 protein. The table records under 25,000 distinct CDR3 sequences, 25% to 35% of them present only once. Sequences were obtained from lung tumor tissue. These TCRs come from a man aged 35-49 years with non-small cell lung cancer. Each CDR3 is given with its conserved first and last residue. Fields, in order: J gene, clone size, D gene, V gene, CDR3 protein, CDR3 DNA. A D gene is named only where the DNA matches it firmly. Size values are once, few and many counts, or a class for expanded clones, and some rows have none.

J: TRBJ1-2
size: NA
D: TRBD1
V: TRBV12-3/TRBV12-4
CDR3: CASSLGGTGGSLAGYTF
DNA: TGTGCCAGCAGTTTAGGGGGGACAGGGGGTTCTCTTGCTGGCTACACCTTC

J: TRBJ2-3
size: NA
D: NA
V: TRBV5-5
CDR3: CASRPGTGGTDTQYF
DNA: TGTGCCAGCAGACCTGGGACCGGGGGCACAGATACGCAGTATTTT

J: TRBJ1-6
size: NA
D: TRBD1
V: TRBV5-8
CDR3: CASSPRTGSNSPLHF
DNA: TGTGCCAGCAGCCCTCGGACAGGGAGTAATTCACCCCTCCACTTT

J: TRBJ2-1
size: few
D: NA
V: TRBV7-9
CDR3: CASSHGRFSSYNEQFF
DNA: TGTGCCAGCAGCCACGGACGGTTTAGCTCCTACAATGAGCAGTTCTTC

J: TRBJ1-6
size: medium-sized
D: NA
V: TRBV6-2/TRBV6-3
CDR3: CASSYSESPLHF
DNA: TGTGCCAGCAGTTACTCGGAGTCACCCCTCCACTTT

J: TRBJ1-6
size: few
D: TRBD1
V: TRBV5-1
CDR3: CASSSTGDYNSPLHF
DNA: TGCGCCAGCAGCTCCACAGGGGATTATAATTCACCCCTCCACTTT

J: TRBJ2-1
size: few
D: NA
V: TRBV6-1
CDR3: CASSLIGGPRQFF
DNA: TGTGCCAGCAGCCTAATCGGGGGCCCAAGGCAGTTCTTC

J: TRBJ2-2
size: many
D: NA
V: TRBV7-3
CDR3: CASSPGRVAGELFF
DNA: TGTGCCAGCAGCCCCGGCAGGGTAGCCGGGGAGCTGTTTTTT

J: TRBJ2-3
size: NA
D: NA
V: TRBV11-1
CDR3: CASSLAHRVTDTQYF
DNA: TGTGCCAGCAGCTTAGCGCACAGGGTTACAGATACGCAGTATTTT

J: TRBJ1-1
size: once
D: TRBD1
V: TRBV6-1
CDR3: CASIGRGLNEAFF
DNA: TGTGCCAGCATCGGCAGGGGGCTCAATGAAGCTTTCTTT

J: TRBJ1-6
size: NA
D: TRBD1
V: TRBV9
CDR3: CASARTGGHSPLHF
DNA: TGTGCCAGCGCCAGGACAGGGGGGCATTCACCCCTCCACTTT

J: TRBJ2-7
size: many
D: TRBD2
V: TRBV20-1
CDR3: CSVAGLAPYEQYF
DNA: TGCAGTGTGGCGGGACTAGCTCCCTACGAGCAGTACTTC

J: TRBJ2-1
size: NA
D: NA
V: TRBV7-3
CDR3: CASSLGGRRNEQFF
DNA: TGTGCCAGCAGCTTAGGGGGCAGGAGGAATGAGCAGTTCTTC

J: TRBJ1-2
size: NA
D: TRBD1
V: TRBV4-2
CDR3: CASSQGDRAGYGYTF
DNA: TGTGCCAGCAGCCAAGGGGACAGGGCTGGCTATGGCTACACCTTC

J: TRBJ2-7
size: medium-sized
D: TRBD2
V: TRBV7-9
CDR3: CASSLFGSGIFDEQYF
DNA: TGTGCCAGCAGCTTGTTTGGTAGCGGGATATTCGACGAGCAGTACTTC

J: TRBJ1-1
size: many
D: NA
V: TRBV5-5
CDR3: CASSFGTLNTEAFF
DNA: TGTGCCAGCAGCTTCGGGACATTGAACACTGAAGCTTTCTTT

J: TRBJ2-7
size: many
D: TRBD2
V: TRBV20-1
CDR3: CSAWTSGRKSYEQYF
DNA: TGCAGTGCTTGGACTAGCGGGAGGAAGAGCTACGAGCAGTACTTC

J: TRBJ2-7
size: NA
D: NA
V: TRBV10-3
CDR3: CAISGGRDSPYEQYF
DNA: TGTGCCATCAGTGGGGGTAGGGACTCCCCCTACGAGCAGTACTTC

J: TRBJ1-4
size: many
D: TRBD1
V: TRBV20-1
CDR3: CSARDPQGGYEKLFF
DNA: TGCAGTGCTAGAGACCCACAGGGGGGGTATGAAAAACTGTTTTTT

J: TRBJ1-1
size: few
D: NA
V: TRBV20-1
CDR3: CSAARPEAFF
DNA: TGCAGTGCGGCGAGGCCTGAAGCTTTCTTT

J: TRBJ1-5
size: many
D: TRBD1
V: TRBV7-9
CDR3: CASRPAISGQPLNQPQHF
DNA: TGTGCCAGCAGACCGGCTATATCGGGACAGCCTTTGAATCAGCCCCAGCATTTT

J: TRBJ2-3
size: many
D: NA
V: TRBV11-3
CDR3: CASSLRNHGTDTQYF
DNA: TGTGCCAGCAGCTTAAGGAACCATGGCACAGATACGCAGTATTTT

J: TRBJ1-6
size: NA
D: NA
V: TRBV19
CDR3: CASSFRQTDSPLHF
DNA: TGTGCCAGTAGTTTTCGCCAAACTGATTCACCCCTCCACTTT

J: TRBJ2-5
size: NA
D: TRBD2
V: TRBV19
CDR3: CASSKATSGSWETQYF
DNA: TGTGCCAGTTCCAAGGCGACTAGCGGGAGCTGGGAGACCCAGTACTTC

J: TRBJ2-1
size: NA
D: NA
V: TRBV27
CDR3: CASSLGGSVSYNEQFF
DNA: TGTGCCAGCAGTTTGGGAGGTTCAGTCTCCTACAATGAGCAGTTCTTC

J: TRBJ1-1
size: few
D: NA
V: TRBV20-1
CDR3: CSASVGDTEAFF
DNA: TGCAGTGCTAGTGTAGGGGACACTGAAGCTTTCTTT

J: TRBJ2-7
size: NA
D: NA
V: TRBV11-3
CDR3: CASSLGELSYEQYF
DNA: TGTGCCAGCAGCTTGGGCGAGCTATCTTACGAGCAGTACTTC

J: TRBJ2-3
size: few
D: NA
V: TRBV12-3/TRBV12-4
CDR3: CASTPLSRKDTQYF
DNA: TGTGCCAGCACCCCGTTAAGTAGAAAAGATACGCAGTATTTT

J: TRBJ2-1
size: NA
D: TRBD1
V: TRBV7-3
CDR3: CASSPGQVNEQFF
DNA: TGTGCCAGCAGCCCCGGACAGGTCAATGAGCAGTTCTTC

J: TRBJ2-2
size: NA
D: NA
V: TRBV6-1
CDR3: CASSSYSFSGGELFF
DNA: TGTGCCAGCAGTTCATACTCTTTCTCAGGCGGGGAGCTGTTTTTT

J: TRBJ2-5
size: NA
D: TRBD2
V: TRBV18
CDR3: CASSPRTSGRISGETQYF
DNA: TGTGCCAGCTCACCTCGGACTAGCGGGAGGATTAGTGGGGAGACCCAGTACTTC

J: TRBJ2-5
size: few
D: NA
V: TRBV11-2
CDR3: CASSLEWQTQETQYF
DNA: TGTGCCAGCAGCCTGGAGTGGCAGACCCAAGAGACCCAGTACTTC

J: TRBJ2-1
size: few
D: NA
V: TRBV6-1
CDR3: CASSERGNYNEQFF
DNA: TGTGCCAGCAGTGAAAGAGGAAACTACAATGAGCAGTTCTTC

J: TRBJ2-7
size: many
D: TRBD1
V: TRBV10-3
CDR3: CAISVPGQGHEQYF
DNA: TGTGCCATCAGTGTACCGGGACAGGGACACGAGCAGTACTTC

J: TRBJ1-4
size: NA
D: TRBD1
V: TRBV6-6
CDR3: CASSYGGQGGLGEKLFF
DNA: TGTGCCAGCAGTTACGGGGGACAGGGGGGTTTAGGTGAAAAACTGTTTTTT

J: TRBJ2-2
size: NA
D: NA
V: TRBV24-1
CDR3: CATSGGAQGPTQNTGELFF
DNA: TGTGCCACCAGTGGGGGTGCACAGGGTCCAACTCAGAACACCGGGGAGCTGTTTTTT

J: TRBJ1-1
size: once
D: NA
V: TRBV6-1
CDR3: CASKLMNTEAFF
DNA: TGTGCCAGCAAATTAATGAACACTGAAGCTTTCTTT

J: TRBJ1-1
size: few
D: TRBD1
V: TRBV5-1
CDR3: CASSLVPGQGAISTEAFF
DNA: TGCGCCAGCAGCTTGGTTCCGGGACAGGGGGCAATCAGCACTGAAGCTTTCTTT

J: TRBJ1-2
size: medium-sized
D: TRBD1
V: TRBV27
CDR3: CASSPYYRGRSHGYTF
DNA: TGTGCCAGCAGTCCATATTACAGGGGGCGTAGTCATGGCTACACCTTC

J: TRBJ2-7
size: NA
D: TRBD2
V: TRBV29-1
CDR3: CTSSGGRHTYEQYF
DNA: TGCACCTCTTCGGGAGGGCGACACACCTACGAGCAGTACTTC

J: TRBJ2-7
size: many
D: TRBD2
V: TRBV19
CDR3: CASASGRGEQYF
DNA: TGTGCCTCAGCCTCCGGGAGGGGCGAGCAGTACTTC

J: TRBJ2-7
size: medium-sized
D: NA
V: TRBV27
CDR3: CASSLKQTPSYEQYF
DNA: TGTGCCAGCAGTTTGAAACAAACCCCCTCCTACGAGCAGTACTTC

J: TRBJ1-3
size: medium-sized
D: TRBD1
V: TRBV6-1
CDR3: CASKQGQGSGNTIYF
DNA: TGTGCCAGCAAGCAAGGACAGGGCTCTGGAAACACCATATATTTT

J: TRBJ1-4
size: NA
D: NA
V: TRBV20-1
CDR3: CSAYRDTSELFF
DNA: TGCAGTGCTTACCGGGACACGAGTGAACTGTTTTTT

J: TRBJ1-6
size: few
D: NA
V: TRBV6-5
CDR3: CASSYGREVLNSPLHF
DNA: TGTGCCAGCAGTTACGGCAGGGAGGTTTTGAATTCACCCCTCCACTTT

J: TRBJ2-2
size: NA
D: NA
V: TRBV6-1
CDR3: CASSEGSEYTGELFF
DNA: TGTGCCAGCAGTGAAGGGAGCGAGTACACCGGGGAGCTGTTTTTT

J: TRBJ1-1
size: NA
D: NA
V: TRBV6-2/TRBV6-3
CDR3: CASRPHRDLNTEAFF
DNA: TGTGCCAGCAGACCTCACAGGGATTTGAACACTGAAGCTTTCTTT

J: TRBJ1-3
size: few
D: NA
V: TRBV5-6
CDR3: CASSLVGPGAGGNTIYF
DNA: TGTGCCAGCAGCTTGGTGGGCCCGGGGGCAGGTGGAAACACCATATATTTT

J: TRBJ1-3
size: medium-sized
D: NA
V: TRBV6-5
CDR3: CASSYSGDGNTIYF
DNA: TGTGCCAGCAGTTACTCGGGCGACGGAAACACCATATATTTT

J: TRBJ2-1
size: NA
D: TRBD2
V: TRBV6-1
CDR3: CASRRVAGGRGNEQFF
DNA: TGTGCCAGCAGGAGGGTAGCGGGAGGCCGTGGGAATGAGCAGTTCTTC

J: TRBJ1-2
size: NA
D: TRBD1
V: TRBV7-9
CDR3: CASSVQGGYGYTF
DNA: TGTGCCAGCAGCGTACAGGGGGGCTATGGCTACACCTTC

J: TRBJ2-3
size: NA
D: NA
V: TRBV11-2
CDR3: CASSLTTDTQYF
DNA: TGTGCCAGCAGCTTAACCACAGATACGCAGTATTTT

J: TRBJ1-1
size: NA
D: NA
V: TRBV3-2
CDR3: CASSTHGTGGVGTEAFF
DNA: TGTGCCAGCAGCACTCACGGGACAGGGGGGGTTGGCACTGAAGCTTTCTTT

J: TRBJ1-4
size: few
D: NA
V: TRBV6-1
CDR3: CASREQGWSNEKLFF
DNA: TGTGCCAGTCGAGAACAGGGTTGGTCTAATGAAAAACTGTTTTTT

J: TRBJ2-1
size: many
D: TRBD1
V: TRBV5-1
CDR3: CASSIGTGRYNEQFF
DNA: TGCGCCAGCAGCATCGGGACAGGGAGATACAATGAGCAGTTCTTC

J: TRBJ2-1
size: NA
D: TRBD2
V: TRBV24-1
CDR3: CSTSLAGVYNEQFF
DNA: TGTTCCACCAGCCTAGCGGGGGTTTACAATGAGCAGTTCTTC

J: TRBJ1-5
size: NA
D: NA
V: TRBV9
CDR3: CASSAQGLGNQPQHF
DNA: TGTGCCAGCAGCGCGCAGGGGCTCGGCAATCAGCCCCAGCATTTT

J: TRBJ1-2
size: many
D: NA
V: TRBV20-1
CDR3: CSAGQGRSNYGYTF
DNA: TGCAGTGCTGGCCAGGGACGGAGTAACTATGGCTACACCTTC

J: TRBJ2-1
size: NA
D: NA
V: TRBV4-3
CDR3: CASSQDQEGRNEQFF
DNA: TGCGCCAGCAGCCAAGATCAGGAGGGCCGCAATGAGCAGTTCTTC